This T cell receptor beta chain was documented in a study of blood T cell repertoires in COVID-19. The wider study: From the United States, Italy and Spain came samples of acute and convalescent COVID-19. Sample material is recorded as cDNA or gDNA derived from T cells, B-cell-depleted T cells, or PBMCs.

CDR3 length equals 13 residues. V gave up 5 bases and J gave up 0 bases, with 7 bases separating them. Germline CDR1 LNHDA, CDR2 SQIVND (reference sequence). The table lists this clone with a few counts. Under the authors' procedure: The assay estimated nucleated cells by amplifying reference gene primers. Libraries were prepared by immunoSEQ multiplex PCR; TCRdb keeps only in-frame clonotypes and omits some of them. V and J calls and clone size follow that table, whereas D and trimming were derived from the DNA. The sample shows roughly 70,000 clones, 84% of them seen only once. The rearrangement uses TRBV19 and TRBJ1-1; possibly TRBD1 for D (6 bases). The sequence derives from a woman aged 55-69 years with acute or convalescent COVID-19. Sequenced input: peripheral blood. CDR3 amino acids: CASSQGLNTEAFF. CDR3 in DNA: TGTGCCAGTAGTCAGGGGCTGAACACTGAAGCTTTCTTT.